This T cell receptor beta chain was captured by sequencing in a study of T-cell reconstitution after alpha-beta-depleted transplantation in children (dated by TCRdb to the mid-2010s). Background on the whole study: Using TCR repertoire profiling, the study followed T-cell immune reconstitution in a quantitative way in children after TCRalphabeta/CD19-depleted allogeneic hematopoietic cell transplantation.

As for this clonotype: The antigen it recognizes is unknown. No per-base quality is available; no much larger clone lies one base away.

V loses 4 bases of germline sequence and J loses 3 bases, and the interval between the two ends is 10 bases. The germline V gene specifies SGHRS as CDR1 and YFSETQ as CDR2. There are 13 amino acids in the CDR3, from cysteine to phenylalanine inclusive. The read is trimmed to its CDR3 DNA, 39 bases read in frame from base 1. The library came from PCR. Sequencing relied on an Illumina HiSeq 2500. TCR libraries were prepared with molecular barcoding, using unique molecular identifiers to normalize TCRbeta repertoire quantification. Using fastp trimming at Q25 and MiXCR clonotype assembly, TCRdb reanalyzed the public sequencing data and kept in-frame beta chains. When rows share a CDR3 protein, they turn into one entry using the most common DNA and genes. Within this sample are some 340,000 distinct CDR3 sequences, with over 9% of them counted one time only. The ten largest clones take up 2% to 2.5% of the sample.

The chain links TRBV5-1 with TRBJ1-1, with the D gene not clear enough to name. The TCR was taken from a human donor who donated a stem cell graft to a child with acute lymphoblastic leukemia. Sample: PBMCs from the stem cell graft donor, taken from the stem cell graft. The DNA reads TGCGCCAGCAGCCGTCGGTGGGACACTGAAGCTTTCTTT. This encodes CASSRRWDTEAFF.